These 4 T cell receptor beta chains originate from one sample sequenced in a study of post-analysis software for immune sequencing data. The TCR beta cDNA libraries contained unique molecular identifiers. One entry per CDR3 protein results from TCRdb running MiXCR on the PCR reads. Among some 700,000 distinct CDR3 sequences listed, 55% to 60% were seen once. Regarding the study as a whole: Among a few TRBV segments more frequent in patients than controls were TRBV5-6, TRBV5-1 and TRBV20-1.

These receptors are not linked to any known antigen. The sample consisted of blood. All receptors come from a girl aged 2 to 9 with multiple sclerosis.

In the case of this clonotype: This likely comes from a read error, as the CDR3 has no conserved phenylalanine or tryptophan at its end. V is TRBV5-1 and J is TRBJ1-1; weak D call: TRBD1 (6 bases). V gave up 3 bases and J gave up 10 bases, with 16 bases separating them. Germline CDR1 SGHRS, CDR2 YFSETQ. This CDR3 has 13 amino acids. CDR3 amino acids: CASSSGTGYLAFC. For the CDR3, the DNA is TGCGCCAGCAGCTCGGGAACAGGGTATCTAGCTTTCTGT.

The chain uses TRBV27 and TRBJ2-1; either TRBD1 or TRBD2 may supply D (6 bases each). Germline CDR1 is MNHEY and CDR2 is SMNVEV (reference sequence). The CDR3 length is 15 residues. V lost 4 bases, J lost 7 bases, and 17 bases lay in between. The CDR3, as DNA: TGTGCCAGCAGTTGGGTGGGGGGCGTGATAAATGAGCAGTTCTTC. Translation: CASSWVGGVINEQFF.

The J gene is TRBJ1-2, the V gene TRBV4-2; 9 bases are a match to TRBD1. This CDR3 spans 13 amino acids. CDR1 and CDR2 (germline): LGHNA, YNFKEQ. The junction had 8 bases not matched to a gene; V was cut back by 8 bases and J by 7 bases. CDR3 in DNA: TGTGCCAGCTATCCGGGACAGGGATCTGGCTACACCTTC. As protein: CASYPGQGSGYTF.

The chain combines TRBV6-1 with TRBJ1-2; 10 bases are a match to TRBD1. V trimming: 5 bases; J trimming: 5 bases; junction bases outside the gene matches: 5. Germline V lookup: CDR1 MNHNS, CDR2 SASEGT. The CDR3 contains 14 residues. The CDR3 protein is CASSWDRGPYGYTF. CDR3 DNA sequence: TGTGCCAGCAGTTGGGACAGGGGACCATATGGCTACACCTTC.